The clone carrying this TCR beta chain was observed once. What it binds is unknown. The data are from a study of OX40 agonist ivuxolimab in advanced cancers. Study background: The patients received agonistic anti-OX40 (CD134) antibody ivuxolimab. The study reported partial responses in three patients: one hepatocellular carcinoma, two cutaneous melanoma.

Generated by immunoSEQ multiplex PCR, the TCRdb table keeps only in-frame clones and is missing some. The sample yields around 62,000 clones, around 90% seen once. Study results and limitations: The authors did not determine the antigen specificity of the expanded peripheral T cells. At 0.1 to 3.0 mg/kg and by week 6, CD4+ and CD8+ T cells in the blood had expanded clonally.

Sequenced here: CD4+ or CD8+ T cells sorted from blood, sampled in a trial of the OX40 agonist ivuxolimab. This receptor was obtained from an adult with an advanced solid tumor such as melanoma, head and neck, liver or kidney cancer.

The CDR3 is CASSRLTGFQGYTF. The CDR3, as DNA: TGTGCCAGCAGCCGGTTGACAGGTTTTCAAGGCTACACCTTC. V gene TRBV4-2 combines with J gene TRBJ1-2, with a weak D call TRBD1 (6 bases). In germline, CDR1 is LGHNA, CDR2 YNFKEQ. The CDR3 is 14 amino acids. V lost 4 bases, J lost 8 bases, and 17 bases lay in between.